This TCR beta chain stems from a study of T cell responses to AZD1222 COVID-19 vaccine. For the study at large: It was second doses at about 4 or about 12 weeks that were pooled. The study, taken as a whole, reports: Mostly white British, mostly female donors; authors suggested clonal diversity may be underestimated.

Per germline, CDR1 MNHEY and CDR2 SVGAGI. With 4 bases removed from V and 1 base from J, the gap between germline ends came to 7 bases. CDR3 length: 13 residues. Notes on this clone: The antigen remains undetermined.

Profiling relied on immunoSEQ multiplex PCR, and the TCRdb table lists in-frame clones only, not all of them. The sample shows about 100,000 clones, 80% to 90% of them seen only once. V and J are TRBV6-5 and TRBJ1-1; D is unclear. Specimen: peripheral blood, collected on day 0 of AZD1222 vaccination. The source of this sequence is an adult in good health. The CDR3 coding sequence is TGTGCCAGCAGTTCTCGGGAGAACACTGAAGCTTTCTTT. Its protein product is CASSSRENTEAFF.